A single sample gave rise to the 31 T cell receptor beta chains below, sequenced in a study of Graves' ophthalmopathy and Graves' hyperthyroidism. Amplification targeted the TCR beta CDR3 regions, with RNA transcripts as the source material. RT-PCR was first run with HTBI primers, then multiplex PCR in a second round. TCRdb recomputed calls from the multiplex PCR reads with MiXCR, one row per CDR3 protein. This sample yields some 370,000 distinct CDR3 sequences, of which about 15% are seen a single time; approximately 2.4% belongs to the top ten. The material sequenced was peripheral blood. The receptors were gathered from an adult woman with stable Graves' hyperthyroidism.

This clonotype was counted only a few times. The chain recombines TRBV7-9 with TRBJ1-3, with D perhaps TRBD1 (5 bases). The CDR3 is made up of 14 amino acids. Germline-derived CDR1 and CDR2 are SEHNR and FQNEAQ (reference sequence). V lost 4 bases and J lost 3, with 10 bases in between. The CDR3 reads CASSSRDGGNTIYF. CDR3 bases: TGTGCCAGCAGCTCCCGGGACGGTGGAAACACCATATATTTT.

This clonotype was observed many times. The V call is TRBV28, the J call TRBJ2-7; maybe TRBD1 (6 bases). Germline loops: CDR1 MDHEN, CDR2 SYDVKM. V was trimmed by 6 bases and J by 2 bases, leaving 20 bases between them. This CDR3 region has 16 residues. This CDR3 reads CASSKRRGQRTYEQYF. CDR3 sequence (DNA): TGTGCCAGCAGCAAGAGGCGAGGACAGCGAACCTACGAGCAGTACTTC.

The chain carries TRBV6-5 and TRBJ2-2, with TRBD1 matching 8 bases. The CDR3 is 16 amino acids. Germline loops: CDR1 MNHEY, CDR2 SVGAGI. The J segment lost 1 base and the V segment lost 4 bases, leaving 5 bases of the junction unmatched. CDR3 coding DNA: TGTGCCAGCAGTTTCGGACAGGGCAGGAACACCGGGGAGCTGTTTTTT. Its translation: CASSFGQGRNTGELFF.

This clonotype was detected ten times or more. CDR3 nucleotide sequence: TGTGCCACCGGGACTAGCGGCTACGAGCAGTACTTC. Its protein is CATGTSGYEQYF. The chain employs TRBV6-2 or TRBV6-3 and TRBJ2-7, with 11 bases identical to TRBD2. The trim removed 10 bases at V and 3 bases at J, leaving 2 bases unmatched. CDR1 and CDR2 (germline): MNHEY, SVGEGT. This CDR3 comprises 12 residues.

This clonotype was seen ten or more times. The chain recombines TRBV7-8 with TRBJ2-7; TRBD1 might be the D (6 bases). Per the germline V gene, CDR1 is SGHVS and CDR2 is FQNEAQ. The CDR3 is 15 amino acids. Trimming stripped 1 base from V and 5 bases from J, with 15 bases between. DNA for the CDR3: TGTGCCAGCAGCTTAGGTTTTGGCAGGGGCCACGAGCAGTACTTC. Its protein is CASSLGFGRGHEQYF.

This clonotype was picked up many times. The J gene is TRBJ1-1, the V gene TRBV2; D not resolved. The CDR3 consists of 14 residues. Germline CDR1 SNHLY, CDR2 FYNNEI. Trimming took off 2 bases at V and 2 bases at J, with 9 bases between the two ends. The chain's CDR3 is CASSEQGPNTEAFF. The CDR3 DNA sequence: TGTGCCAGCAGTGAACAAGGGCCTAACACTGAAGCTTTCTTT. Full variable domain (remainder filled in from reference TRBV2 and TRBJ1-1): EPEVTQTPSHQVTQMGQEVILRCVPISNHLYFYWYRQILGQKVEFLVSFYNNEISEKSEIFDDQFSVERPDGSNFTLKIRSTKLEDSAMYFCASSEQGPNTEAFFGQGTRLTVV.

This clonotype has a count of ten or more. V gene TRBV28 combines with J gene TRBJ2-7; D is perhaps TRBD1 or TRBD2 (5 bases each). The CDR3 is 12 residues long. Germline CDR1 and CDR2: MDHEN and SYDVKM. V was pared by 2 bases and J by 7 bases, with 9 bases between. The CDR3 is CASSLGGGEQYF. CDR3 nucleotide sequence: TGTGCCAGCAGTTTAGGGGGTGGGGAGCAGTACTTC.

The chain has TRBV11-1 and TRBJ2-7; TRBD1 agrees at 7 bases. The CDR3 runs 15 residues. V was pared by 8 bases and J by 3 bases, with 13 bases of the junction left unmatched. The V gene's germline CDR1 is SGHAT and CDR2 FQDESV (reference sequence). CDR3 nucleotides: TGTGCCAGCGGACACGACAGGGTCGGCAACTACGAGCAGTACTTC. It specifies CASGHDRVGNYEQYF.

This clonotype has a count of ten or more. The V gene is TRBV6-2 or TRBV6-3, the J gene TRBJ1-1; D perhaps matches TRBD1 (5 bases). The CDR3 has 19 amino acids. V was pared by 3 bases and J by 4 bases, with 27 bases between. Germline CDR1 reads MNHEY; CDR2 reads SVGEGT. Here the CDR3 DNA reads TGTGCCAGCAGTTATTGGGTGGGGGAGAGCGATGGGGCTGTCACTGAAGCTTTCTTT. Amino acids: CASSYWVGESDGAVTEAFF.

The V gene is TRBV5-1, the J gene TRBJ2-5, with TRBD2 matching 10 bases. CDR3 length: 15 amino acids. Losses at the gene ends were 2 bases for V and 4 bases for J; bases not matched to a gene: 5. Germline values: CDR1 SGHRS, CDR2 YFSETQ. The CDR3 DNA is TGCGCCAGCAGCTTTCTAGCGGGAGAGGTAGAGACCCAGTACTTC. Translating gives CASSFLAGEVETQYF.

The CDR3 loop is CASSYSSVGLAGALTGELFF. CDR3 DNA: TGTGCCAGCAGTTACTCGTCGGTAGGACTAGCGGGAGCTCTCACCGGGGAGCTGTTTTTT. V and J are TRBV6-2 or TRBV6-3 and TRBJ2-2, with TRBD2 matching over 13 bases. Germline CDR1 and CDR2: MNHEY and SVGEGT. V lost 0 bases and J lost 4; bases outside the gene matches: 11. The length of the CDR3 is 20 residues.

This clonotype has at least ten counts. J is TRBJ2-2 and V is TRBV12-3 or TRBV12-4; 13 bases are shared with TRBD2. This CDR3 contains 16 residues. Unmatched junction bases numbered 10, after V lost 6 bases and J lost 9 bases. CDR3 sequence (DNA): TGTGCCAGCAGGCCAACTAGCGGGAGGGCACCAAGGGAGCTGTTTTTT. Protein product: CASRPTSGRAPRELFF.

This clonotype was observed many times. The chain has TRBV6-1 and TRBJ1-1, with D possibly matching TRBD1 (5 bases). The V gene lost 10 bases and the J gene lost 0 bases, with 12 bases spanning the gap. CDR3 size: 13 residues. Germline V CDR1 and CDR2: MNHNS, SASEGT. The chain's CDR3 is CATGQGMNTEAFF. CDR3 coding DNA: TGTGCCACCGGGCAGGGTATGAACACTGAAGCTTTCTTT.

The V gene is TRBV6-1, the J gene TRBJ1-5; the match to TRBD1 covers 8 bases. The CDR3 sequence is 16 residues long. The J segment lost 0 bases and the V segment lost 2 bases, leaving 3 bases of the junction unmatched. CDR1 and CDR2 from the germline V gene are MNHNS and SASEGT. For the CDR3, the DNA is TGTGCCAGCAGTGAATGGACAGGGATTAGCAATCAGCCCCAGCATTTT. Amino acid sequence: CASSEWTGISNQPQHF.

The chain employs TRBV28 and TRBJ2-2; D gene ambiguous. The CDR3 is made up of 15 amino acids. V dropped 2 bases and J dropped 6 bases, with 13 bases sitting between them. Germline loops: CDR1 MDHEN, CDR2 SYDVKM. The CDR3 region is CASSLTERRPGELFF. As DNA, the CDR3 is TGTGCCAGCAGTTTAACAGAGAGAAGGCCCGGGGAGCTGTTTTTT.

This clonotype was counted ten times or more. V gene TRBV6-1 combines with J gene TRBJ2-6; TRBD1 agrees at 7 bases. CDR1 is MNHNS and CDR2 is SASEGT in the germline V gene. With V trimmed by 8 bases and J by 0 bases, 7 bases remained unmatched. This CDR3 is built from 16 residues. The CDR3 DNA is TGTGCCAGCCTCGGGACAGAACGCTCTGGGGCCAACGTCCTGACTTTC. The encoded protein is CASLGTERSGANVLTF.

Many counts were recorded for this clonotype. This sequence joins TRBV12-3 or TRBV12-4 and TRBJ2-7, with 7 bases identical to TRBD2. CDR3 length equals 15 residues. V lost 0 bases to trimming and J lost 1 base; unmatched junction nucleotides: 3. Here the CDR3 reads CASSLAGGPSYEQYF. The CDR3 DNA reads as TGTGCCAGCAGTTTAGCGGGAGGGCCTTCCTACGAGCAGTACTTC.

This clonotype has ten or more counts. V usage is TRBV7-2 and J usage is TRBJ2-7; D perhaps matches TRBD1 (5 bases). Germline CDR1 is SGHTA and CDR2 is FQGNSA. The V end lost 5 bases, the J end lost 2 bases, and 16 bases lay between the germline ends. This CDR3 is 15 amino acids long. The CDR3 DNA follows: TGTGCCAGCAGCCTGAATGGGGCTTGGGCCTACGAGCAGTACTTC. This codes for CASSLNGAWAYEQYF. The full variable domain, with the rest looked up from reference TRBV7-2 and TRBJ2-7, is GAGVSQSPSNKVTEKGKDVELRCDPISGHTALYWYRQSLGQGLEFLIYFQGNSAPDKSGLPSDRFSAERTGGSVSTLTIQRTQQEDSAVYLCASSLNGAWAYEQYFGPGTRLTVT.

This clonotype was found many times. The chain recombines TRBV29-1 with TRBJ2-7; D possibly uses TRBD1 or TRBD2 (5 bases each). V was cut by 4 bases and J by 2 bases, with 12 bases left in between. The CDR3 has 13 amino acids. Germline CDR1 is SQVTM and CDR2 is ANQGSEA. The CDR3 bases are TGCAGCGTTGCGGGGACGGTAACCTACGAGCAGTACTTC. Translated: CSVAGTVTYEQYF.

This clonotype was counted at least ten times. The V call is TRBV15, the J call TRBJ2-7; 11 bases align to TRBD2. The ends lost 1 base at V and 6 bases at J; junction bases unmatched: 5. CDR3 length: 15 residues. Germline CDR1 reads LNHNV; CDR2 reads YYDKDF (reference sequence). The CDR3 DNA sequence: TGTGCCACCAGCAGAGTTTTAGGGACTAGCGGCGAGCAGTACTTC. This codes for CATSRVLGTSGEQYF.

This clonotype has at least ten counts. The chain links TRBV18 to TRBJ2-5; 10 bases are a match to TRBD1. CDR1 and CDR2 (germline): KGHSH, LQKENI. V was clipped by 5 bases and J by 3 bases; unmatched bases: 3. This CDR3 has 14 amino acids. CDR3 sequence (DNA): TGTGCCAGCTCAGCCGGGACAGGGGAAGAGACCCAGTACTTC. As protein: CASSAGTGEETQYF.

The rearrangement uses TRBV2 and TRBJ1-2, with D unclear. The V gene lost 7 bases and the J gene lost 3 bases, with 6 bases spanning the gap. The germline V gene encodes CDR1 SNHLY and CDR2 FYNNEI. This CDR3 is 11 amino acids long. The chain's CDR3 is CASIRDYGYTF. Here the CDR3 DNA reads TGTGCCAGCATACGGGACTATGGCTACACCTTC.

In its sample, this clonotype was seen many times. The chain carries TRBV2 and TRBJ2-7, with D possibly being TRBD2 (6 bases). V was shortened by 10 bases and J by 5 bases, with 21 bases between the two germline ends. The CDR3 contains 14 residues. Looked up from germline, CDR1 is SNHLY and CDR2 is FYNNEI. The CDR3 loop is CANKAGREADEQYF. The CDR3 coding sequence is TGTGCCAACAAAGCGGGCCGAGAGGCGGACGAGCAGTACTTC.

The gene calls are TRBV11-1 and TRBJ2-7, with 7 positions matching TRBD1. With 0 bases clipped from V and 5 bases from J, the junction kept 13 bases outside the gene matches. The CDR3 is 17 amino acids. Germline CDR1 reads SGHAT; CDR2 reads FQDESV (reference sequence). The CDR3 DNA is TGTGCCAGCAGCTTAGCGTATATCTGGACAGGTCTTCACGAGCAGTACTTC. Encoded protein: CASSLAYIWTGLHEQYF.

This clonotype showed up just a few times. The chain combines TRBV6-1 with TRBJ2-6, with a tentative D call TRBD2 (5 bases). This CDR3 spans 15 amino acids. The ends were cut back, 6 bases at V and 2 bases at J, with 11 bases in the middle. Germline CDR1 MNHNS, CDR2 SASEGT. CDR3 residues: CASRFGVAGANVLTF. The CDR3 DNA sequence: TGTGCCAGCAGGTTCGGGGTCGCTGGGGCCAACGTCCTGACTTTC.

Many counts were recorded for this clonotype. This chain joins TRBV2 and TRBJ1-5, with 8 positions matching TRBD1. This CDR3 is 16 amino acids long. The V and J ends lost 5 bases and 4 bases, in that order; junction bases with no gene match: 10. Germline lookup yields CDR1 SNHLY and CDR2 FYNNEI. The CDR3: CASSYDRGTVNQPQHF. The CDR3 DNA follows: TGTGCCAGCAGTTACGACAGGGGAACCGTAAATCAGCCCCAGCATTTT.

This sequence joins TRBV20-1 and TRBJ1-6, with D unclear. Germline V gives CDR1 DFQATT, CDR2 SNEGSKA (reference sequence). This CDR3 has 10 residues. CDR3 sequence (DNA): TGCAGAGTAGTAGTTTCACCCCTCCACTTT. It translates to CRVVVSPLHF.

On this clonotype: A read error is possible here, since a much larger clone lies one base away. J is TRBJ1-2 and V is TRBV29-1; no reliable D call. V was pared by 1 base and J by 0 bases, with 15 bases between. Per germline, CDR1 SQVTM and CDR2 ANQGSEA. The CDR3 sequence is 16 residues long. The CDR3 DNA sequence: TGCAGCGTTGAAGGGTCAGCTCAAAACCCTAACTATGGCTACACCTTC. Its translation is CSVEGSAQNPNYGYTF.

This clonotype showed up many times. The genes are TRBV2 and TRBJ1-2; 9 bases fit TRBD1. In germline, CDR1 is SNHLY, CDR2 FYNNEI. This CDR3 is built from 14 residues. J gave up 8 bases and V 6 bases, and 10 bases lay outside the gene matches. CDR3 sequence (DNA): TGTGCCAGCAGGAAACCCGGGACAGGGCACGGCTACACCTTC. Residues: CASRKPGTGHGYTF.

Many counts were recorded for this clonotype. The chain carries TRBV28 and TRBJ2-7; perhaps TRBD1 as D (6 bases). Between the trimmed V and J ends, which lost 8 bases and 5 bases, there was a span of 13 bases. CDR3 length: 12 residues. Per the germline V gene, CDR1 is MDHEN and CDR2 is SYDVKM. CDR3 nucleotide sequence: TGTGCCAGCGGGGTGAGGGACAACGAGCAGTACTTC. Protein product: CASGVRDNEQYF. The full variable domain, with the rest looked up from reference TRBV28 and TRBJ2-7, is DVKVTQSSRYLVKRTGEKVFLECVQDMDHENMFWYRQDPGLGLRLIYFSYDVKMKEKGDIPEGYSVSREKKERFSLILESASTNQTSMYLCASGVRDNEQYFGPGTRLTVT.

At least ten counts were recorded for this clonotype. The chain joins TRBV20-1 to TRBJ2-7, with a weak D call TRBD2 (5 bases). The CDR3 length is 14 residues. Trimming took 1 base from V and 3 from J, leaving 13 bases between them. Germline V CDR1 and CDR2: DFQATT, SNEGSKA (reference sequence). The CDR3 DNA reads TGCAGTGCTAGAGCGACTACCCAGGTCTACGAGCAGTACTTC. Translation: CSARATTQVYEQYF.